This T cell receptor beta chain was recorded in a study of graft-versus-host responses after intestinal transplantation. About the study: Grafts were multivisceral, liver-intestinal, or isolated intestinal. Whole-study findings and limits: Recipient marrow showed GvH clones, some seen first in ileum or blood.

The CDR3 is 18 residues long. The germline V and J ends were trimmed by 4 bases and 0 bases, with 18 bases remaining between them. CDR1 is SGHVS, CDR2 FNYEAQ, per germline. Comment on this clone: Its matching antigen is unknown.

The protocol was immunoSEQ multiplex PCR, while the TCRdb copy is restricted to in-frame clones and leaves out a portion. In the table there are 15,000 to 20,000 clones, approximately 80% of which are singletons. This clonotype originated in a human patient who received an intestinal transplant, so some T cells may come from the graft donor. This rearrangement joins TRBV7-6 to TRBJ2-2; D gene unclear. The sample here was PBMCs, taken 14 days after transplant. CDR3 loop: CASSSDIPSLTNTGELFF. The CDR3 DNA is TGTGCCAGCAGCTCTGACATTCCTTCCCTTACGAACACCGGGGAGCTGTTTTTT.